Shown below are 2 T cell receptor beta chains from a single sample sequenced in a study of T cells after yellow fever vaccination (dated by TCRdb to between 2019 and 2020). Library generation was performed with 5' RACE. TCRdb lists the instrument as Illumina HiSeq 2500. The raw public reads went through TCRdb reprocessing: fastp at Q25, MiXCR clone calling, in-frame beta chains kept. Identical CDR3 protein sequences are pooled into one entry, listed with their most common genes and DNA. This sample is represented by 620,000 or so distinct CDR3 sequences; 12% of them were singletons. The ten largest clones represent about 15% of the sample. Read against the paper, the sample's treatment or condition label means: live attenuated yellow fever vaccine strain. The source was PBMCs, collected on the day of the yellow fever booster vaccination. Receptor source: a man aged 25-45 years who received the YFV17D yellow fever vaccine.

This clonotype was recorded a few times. The CDR3 sequence is CASSRTGHEQFF. The CDR3 DNA follows: TGTGCCAGCAGCCGGACAGGGCATGAGCAGTTCTTC. This rearrangement joins TRBV27 to TRBJ2-1; 8 nucleotides align to TRBD1. This CDR3 spans 12 amino acids. Germline V gene data show CDR1 as MNHEY and CDR2 as SMNVEV (reference sequence). J gave up 8 bases and V 6 bases, and 3 bases lay outside the gene matches.

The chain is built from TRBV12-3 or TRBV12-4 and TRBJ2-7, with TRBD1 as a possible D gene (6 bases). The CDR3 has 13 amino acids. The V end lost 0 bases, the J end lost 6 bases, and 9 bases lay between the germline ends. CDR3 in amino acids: CASSLAGRGEQYF. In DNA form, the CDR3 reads TGTGCCAGCAGTTTAGCGGGCAGGGGCGAGCAGTACTTC.